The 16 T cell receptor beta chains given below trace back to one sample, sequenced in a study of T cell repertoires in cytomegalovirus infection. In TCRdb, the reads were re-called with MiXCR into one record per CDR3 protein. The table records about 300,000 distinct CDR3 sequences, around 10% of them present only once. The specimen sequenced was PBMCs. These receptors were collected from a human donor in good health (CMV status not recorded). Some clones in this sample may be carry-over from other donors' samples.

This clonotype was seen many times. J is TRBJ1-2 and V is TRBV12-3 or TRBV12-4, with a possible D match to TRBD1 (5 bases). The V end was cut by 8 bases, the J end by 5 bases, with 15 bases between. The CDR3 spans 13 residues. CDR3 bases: TGTGCCAGCGCAACCGGGGGATTATATGGCTACACCTTC. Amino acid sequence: CASATGGLYGYTF.

The DNA for the CDR3 is TGCAGTGCTACAACCGGGACAGCCTATGGCTACACCTTC. Amino acid sequence: CSATTGTAYGYTF. The V gene is TRBV20-1, the J gene TRBJ1-2; 7 bases align to TRBD1. The CDR3 consists of 13 residues. CDR1 is DFQATT, CDR2 SNEGSKA, per germline (reference sequence). With 4 bases clipped from V and 4 bases from J, the junction kept 6 bases outside the gene matches.

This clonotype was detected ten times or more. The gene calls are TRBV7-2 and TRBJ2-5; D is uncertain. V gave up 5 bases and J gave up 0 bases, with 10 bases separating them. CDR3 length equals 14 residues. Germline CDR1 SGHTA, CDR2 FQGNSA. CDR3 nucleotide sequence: TGTGCCAGCAGCCGCAATGGGGACCAAGAGACCCAGTACTTC. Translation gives CASSRNGDQETQYF.

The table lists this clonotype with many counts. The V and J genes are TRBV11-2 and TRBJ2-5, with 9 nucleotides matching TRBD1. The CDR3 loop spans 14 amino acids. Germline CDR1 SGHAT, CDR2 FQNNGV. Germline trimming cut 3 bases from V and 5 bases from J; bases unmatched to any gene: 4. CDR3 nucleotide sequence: TGTGCCAGCAGCTTCACAGGGGGCAGTGAGACCCAGTACTTC. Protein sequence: CASSFTGGSETQYF.

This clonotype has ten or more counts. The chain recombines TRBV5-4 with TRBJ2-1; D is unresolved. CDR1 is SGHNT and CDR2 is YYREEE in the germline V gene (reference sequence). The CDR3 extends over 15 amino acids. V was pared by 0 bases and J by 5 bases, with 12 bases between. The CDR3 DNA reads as TGTGCCAGCAGCTTGGGAATCGTAGTGAACAATGAGCAGTTCTTC. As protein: CASSLGIVVNNEQFF.

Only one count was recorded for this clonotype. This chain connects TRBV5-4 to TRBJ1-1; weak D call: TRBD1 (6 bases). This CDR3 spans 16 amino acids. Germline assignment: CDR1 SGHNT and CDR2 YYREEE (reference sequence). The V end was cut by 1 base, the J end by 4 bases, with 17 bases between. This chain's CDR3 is CASSLYPGEKITEAFF. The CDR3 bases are TGTGCCAGCAGCTTGTACCCAGGGGAAAAGATCACTGAAGCTTTCTTT.

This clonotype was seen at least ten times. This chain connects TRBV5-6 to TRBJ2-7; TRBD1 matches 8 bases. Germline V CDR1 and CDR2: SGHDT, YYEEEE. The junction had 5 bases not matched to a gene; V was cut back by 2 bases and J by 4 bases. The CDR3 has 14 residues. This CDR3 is CASSFGQGLYEQYF. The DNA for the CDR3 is TGTGCCAGCAGCTTCGGACAGGGCCTTTACGAGCAGTACTTC.

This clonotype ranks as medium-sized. This CDR3 reads CASRAGTGGTEAFF. The DNA for the CDR3 is TGTGCCAGCAGGGCCGGGACAGGGGGTACTGAAGCTTTCTTT. The rearrangement links TRBV28 to TRBJ1-1, with TRBD1 identical over 11 bases. CDR1 MDHEN and CDR2 SYDVKM come from the germline V gene. The ends lost 6 bases at V and 5 bases at J; junction bases unmatched: 5. The CDR3 spans 14 residues.

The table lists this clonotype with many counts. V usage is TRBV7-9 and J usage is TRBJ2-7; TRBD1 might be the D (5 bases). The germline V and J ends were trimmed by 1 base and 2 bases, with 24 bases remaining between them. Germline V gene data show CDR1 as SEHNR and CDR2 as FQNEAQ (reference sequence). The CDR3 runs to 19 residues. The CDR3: CASSLGVRGRDTPPYEQYV. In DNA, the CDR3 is TGTGCCAGCAGCTTAGGGGTGCGCGGCAGGGATACCCCCCCCTACGAGCAGTACGTC.

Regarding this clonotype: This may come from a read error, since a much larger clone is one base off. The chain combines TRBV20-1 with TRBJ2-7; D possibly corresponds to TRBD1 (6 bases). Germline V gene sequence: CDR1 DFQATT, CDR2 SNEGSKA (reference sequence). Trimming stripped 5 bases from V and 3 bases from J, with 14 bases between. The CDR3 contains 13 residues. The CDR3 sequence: CSAFRRGFYEQYV. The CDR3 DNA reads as TGCAGTGCTTTCCGCAGGGGTTTCTACGAGCAGTACGTC.

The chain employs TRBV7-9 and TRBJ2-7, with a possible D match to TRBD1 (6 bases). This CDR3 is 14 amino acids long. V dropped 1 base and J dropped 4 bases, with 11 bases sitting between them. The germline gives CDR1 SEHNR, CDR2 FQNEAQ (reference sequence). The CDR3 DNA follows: TGTGCCAGCAGCTTAGTCCAGGGGATTTACGAGCAGTACTTC. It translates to CASSLVQGIYEQYF. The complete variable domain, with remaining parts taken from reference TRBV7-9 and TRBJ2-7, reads DTGVSQNPRHKITKRGQNVTFRCDPISEHNRLYWYRQTLGQGPEFLTYFQNEAQLEKSRLLSDRFSAERPKGSFSTLEIQRTEQGDSAMYLCASSLVQGIYEQYFGPGTRLTVT.

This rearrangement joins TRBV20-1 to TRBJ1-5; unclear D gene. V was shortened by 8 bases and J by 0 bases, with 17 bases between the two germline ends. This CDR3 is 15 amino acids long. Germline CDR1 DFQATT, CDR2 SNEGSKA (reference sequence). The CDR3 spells CSTNRRVNSNQPQHF. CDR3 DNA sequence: TGCAGTACCAATAGAAGGGTGAATAGCAATCAGCCCCAGCATTTT.

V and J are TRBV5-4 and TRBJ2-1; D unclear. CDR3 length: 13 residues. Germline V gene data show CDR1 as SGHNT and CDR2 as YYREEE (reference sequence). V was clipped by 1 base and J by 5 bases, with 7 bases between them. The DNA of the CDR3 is TGTGCCAGCAGCTTGTTCCAAGACAATGAGCAGTTCTTC. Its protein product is CASSLFQDNEQFF.

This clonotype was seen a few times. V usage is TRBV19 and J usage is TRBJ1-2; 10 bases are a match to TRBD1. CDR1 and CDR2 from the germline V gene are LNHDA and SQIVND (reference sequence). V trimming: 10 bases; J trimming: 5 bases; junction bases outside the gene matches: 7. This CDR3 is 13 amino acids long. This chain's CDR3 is CATGDRGKYGYTF. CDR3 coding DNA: TGTGCCACCGGGGACAGGGGAAAATATGGCTACACCTTC.

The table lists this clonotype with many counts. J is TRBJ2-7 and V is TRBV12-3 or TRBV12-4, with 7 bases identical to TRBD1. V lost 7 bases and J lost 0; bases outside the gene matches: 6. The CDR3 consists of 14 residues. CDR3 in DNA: TGTGCCAGCAACACCCGGGACAGCTCCTACGAGCAGTACTTC. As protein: CASNTRDSSYEQYF.

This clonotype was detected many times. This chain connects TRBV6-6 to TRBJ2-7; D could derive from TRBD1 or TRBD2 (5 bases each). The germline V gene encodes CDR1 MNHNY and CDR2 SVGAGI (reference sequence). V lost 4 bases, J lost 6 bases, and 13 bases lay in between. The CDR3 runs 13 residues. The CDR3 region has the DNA TGTGCCAGCAGTTGGGATTGGGGGACCGAGCAGTACGTC. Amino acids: CASSWDWGTEQYV.